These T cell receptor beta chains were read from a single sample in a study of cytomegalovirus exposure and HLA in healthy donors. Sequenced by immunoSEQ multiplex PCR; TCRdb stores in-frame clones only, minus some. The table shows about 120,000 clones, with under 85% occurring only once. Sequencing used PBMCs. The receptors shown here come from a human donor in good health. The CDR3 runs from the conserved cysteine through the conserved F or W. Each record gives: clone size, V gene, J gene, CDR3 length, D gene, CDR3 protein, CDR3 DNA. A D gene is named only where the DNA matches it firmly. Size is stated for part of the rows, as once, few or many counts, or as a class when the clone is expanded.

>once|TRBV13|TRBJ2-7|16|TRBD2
CASSKRGSGRAGEQYF
TGTGCCAGCAGCAAAAGGGGTAGCGGGAGGGCCGGCGAGCAGTACTTC
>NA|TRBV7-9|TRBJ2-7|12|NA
CASSPQTEQQYF
TGTGCCAGCAGCCCTCAGACAGAACAGCAGTACTTC
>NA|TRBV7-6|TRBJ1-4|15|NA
CASSLLGQENEKLFF
TGTGCCAGCAGCTTATTGGGGCAAGAGAATGAAAAACTGTTTTTT
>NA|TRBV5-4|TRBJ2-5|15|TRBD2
CASSARTRSEETQYF
TGTGCCAGCAGCGCACGGACTAGGTCTGAGGAGACCCAGTACTTC
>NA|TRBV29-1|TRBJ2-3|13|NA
CSVAAGSTDTQYF
TGCAGCGTTGCTGCGGGGAGCACAGATACGCAGTATTTT
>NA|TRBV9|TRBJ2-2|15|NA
CASSVEGARAGELFF
TGTGCCAGCAGCGTGGAGGGGGCGCGTGCCGGGGAGCTGTTTTTT
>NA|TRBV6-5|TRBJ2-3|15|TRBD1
CASSSGTGGPDTQYF
TGTGCCAGCAGTAGCGGGACAGGGGGCCCAGATACGCAGTATTTT
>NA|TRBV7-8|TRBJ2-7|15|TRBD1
CASSSPGQGSYEQYF
TGTGCCAGCAGCTCTCCCGGACAGGGTTCCTACGAGCAGTACTTC
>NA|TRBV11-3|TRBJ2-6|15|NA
CASSSSSSGANVLTF
TGTGCCAGCAGCTCTTCCAGCTCTGGGGCCAACGTCCTGACTTTC
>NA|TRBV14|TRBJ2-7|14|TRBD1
CASSQGRDSPEQYF
TGTGCCAGCAGCCAAGGCCGGGACAGCCCCGAGCAGTACTTC
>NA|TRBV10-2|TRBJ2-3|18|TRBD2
CASSWPPGLAGVTDTQYF
TGCGCCAGTTCCTGGCCTCCGGGACTAGCGGGAGTCACAGATACGCAGTATTTT
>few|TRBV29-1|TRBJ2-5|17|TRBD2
CSVEPTSGSSGGETQYF
TGCAGCGTTGAACCAACTAGCGGGAGTTCCGGGGGAGAGACCCAGTACTTC
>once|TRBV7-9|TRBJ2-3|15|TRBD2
CASSSTSGRGDTQYF
TGTGCCAGCAGCTCAACTAGCGGGAGAGGGGATACGCAGTATTTT
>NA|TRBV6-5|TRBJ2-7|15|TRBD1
CASSGGTGRASEQYF
TGTGCCAGCAGTGGCGGGACAGGGAGGGCGTCCGAGCAGTACTTC
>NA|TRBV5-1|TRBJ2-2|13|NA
CASSYGQSGELFF
TGCGCCAGCAGTTACGGACAGAGCGGGGAGCTGTTTTTT
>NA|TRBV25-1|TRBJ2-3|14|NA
CASSGTKRTDTQYF
TGTGCCAGCAGTGGGACTAAACGCACAGATACGCAGTATTTT
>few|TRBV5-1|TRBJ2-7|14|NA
CASSGVGGPGEQYF
TGCGCCAGCAGCGGGGTTGGAGGGCCGGGCGAGCAGTACTTC
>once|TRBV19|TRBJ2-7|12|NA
CASSDWGDEQYF
TGTGCCAGTAGTGATTGGGGGGACGAGCAGTACTTC
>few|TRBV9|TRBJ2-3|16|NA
CASSVAPSRSTDTQYF
TGTGCCAGCAGCGTAGCGCCTAGCCGGAGCACAGATACGCAGTATTTT
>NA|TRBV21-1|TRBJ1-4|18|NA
CASSKERGQVAPNEKLFF
TGTGCCAGCAGCAAAGAGAGGGGACAGGTTGCACCTAATGAAAAACTGTTTTTT
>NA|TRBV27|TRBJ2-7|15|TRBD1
CASSSNRDRRSEQYF
TGTGCCAGCAGTTCCAACCGGGACAGGCGAAGCGAGCAGTACTTC
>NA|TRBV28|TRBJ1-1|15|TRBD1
CASSSWEGQGFGAFF
TGTGCCAGCAGTTCCTGGGAGGGACAGGGATTTGGAGCTTTCTTT
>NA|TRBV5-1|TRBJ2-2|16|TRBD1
CASSTRQGAITGELFF
TGCGCCAGCAGCACCCGACAGGGGGCCATCACCGGGGAGCTGTTTTTT
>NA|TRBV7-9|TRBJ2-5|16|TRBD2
CSSSSYLLAGTETQYF
TGTTCCAGCAGCTCCTACCTCCTAGCGGGAACTGAGACCCAGTACTTC
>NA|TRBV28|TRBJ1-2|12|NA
CASSPRFHGYTF
TGTGCCAGCAGTCCCAGGTTTCATGGCTACACCTTC
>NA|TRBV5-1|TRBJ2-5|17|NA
CASSLNVGGGVQETQYF
TGCGCCAGCAGCTTGAACGTCGGCGGCGGAGTACAAGAGACCCAGTACTTC
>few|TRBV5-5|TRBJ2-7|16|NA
CASSLHQGLISYEQYF
TGTGCCAGCAGCTTGCATCAGGGTTTGATATCCTACGAGCAGTACTTC